The 32 T cell receptor beta chains listed next were all sequenced from one sample in a study of blood T cell repertoires in COVID-19. Assay used: immunoSEQ multiplex PCR; TCRdb lists only in-frame clones, some missing. The sample yields hundreds of thousands of clones, about 80% seen once. The sequenced sample consisted of peripheral blood. Source of these receptors: a woman older than 75 with acute or convalescent COVID-19.

This chain uses TRBV11-3 with TRBJ2-5, with D possibly TRBD2 on 7 matching bases. Trimming removed 8 bases from V and 5 bases from J, with 18 bases in between. The CDR3 is 14 residues long. From germline, CDR1 is SGHNT and CDR2 YENEEA. The DNA for the CDR3 is TGTGCCAGCGGACTGGGGGGGGCAAGGGAGACCCAGTACTTC. This sequence encodes CASGLGGARETQYF. The full variable domain, in which reference TRBV11-3 and TRBJ2-5 provide the parts outside the CDR3, is EAGVVQSPRYKIIEKKQPVAFWCNPISGHNTLYWYLQNLGQGPELLIRYENEEAVDDSQLPKDRFSAERLKGVDSTLKIQPAELGDSAVYLCASGLGGARETQYFGPGTRLLVL.

The V and J genes are TRBV21-1 and TRBJ1-3; the D call of TRBD1 is as the table states it, not checked on the DNA. TRBV21-1 is tagged as a pseudogene. This CDR3 spans 19 amino acids. CDR3 coding DNA: TGTGCCAGCAGCAAGCTACCCCCTGGACAGGCCGACTCGGAAAACACCATATATTTT. Protein product: CASSKLPPGQADSENTIYF.

J is TRBJ2-2 and V is TRBV5-4; D is unresolved. The V end lost 4 bases, the J end lost 4 bases, and 14 bases lay between the germline ends. The CDR3 spans 15 residues. Germline V gene data show CDR1 as SGHNT and CDR2 as YYREEE (reference sequence). The CDR3 DNA reads as TGTGCCAGCAGCCCACCGGGTCCCCGCACCGGGGAGCTGTTTTTT. It codes for CASSPPGPRTGELFF.

The V and J genes are TRBV2 and TRBJ1-1; D might be TRBD1 (5 bases). Germline V CDR1 and CDR2: SNHLY, FYNNEI. V lost 6 bases and J 6 bases, leaving 14 bases between the germline ends. The CDR3 runs 13 residues. The CDR3 reads CASSWGGTPEAFF. The CDR3 nucleotides read TGTGCCAGCAGCTGGGGGGGTACCCCTGAAGCTTTCTTT.

This chain connects TRBV19 to TRBJ2-1; D is ambiguous. The CDR3 covers 12 residues. Looked up from germline, CDR1 is LNHDA and CDR2 is SQIVND (reference sequence). V lost 2 bases and J 7 bases, leaving 6 bases between the germline ends. This chain's CDR3 is CASSIPRNEQFF. CDR3 nucleotide sequence: TGTGCCAGTAGTATACCTAGGAATGAGCAGTTCTTC.

This clone appeared once. CDR3 sequence (DNA): TGTGCCAGCAGCCCGACAGGCGGGAACACCGGGGAGCTGTTTTTT. This translates into CASSPTGGNTGELFF. This rearrangement joins TRBV3-1 (or the pseudogene TRBV3-2) to TRBJ2-2; weak D call: TRBD1 (6 bases). The V end was cut by 4 bases, the J end by 1 base, with 10 bases between. This CDR3 is built from 15 residues. The V gene's germline CDR1 is LGHDT and CDR2 YNNKEL (reference sequence).

The chain joins TRBV14 to TRBJ2-1; perhaps TRBD2 as D (5 bases). The germline gives CDR1 SGHDN, CDR2 FVKESK. The CDR3 consists of 16 residues. Trimming removed 5 bases at V and 0 bases at J, with 14 bases between. The CDR3 reads CASSVVPGSSYNEQFF. The DNA of the CDR3 is TGTGCCAGCAGCGTTGTGCCTGGGAGCTCCTACAATGAGCAGTTCTTC.

The V gene is TRBV5-1, the J gene TRBJ1-6; TRBD1 agrees at 9 bases. The CDR3 covers 16 residues. Trimming cost V 2 bases and J 5 bases; bases outside gene matches: 5. Germline assignment: CDR1 SGHRS and CDR2 YFSETQ. Here the CDR3 reads CASSFPGQGNNSPLHF. The CDR3 bases are TGCGCCAGCAGCTTCCCGGGACAGGGAAATAATTCACCCCTCCACTTT.

The chain is built from TRBV2 and TRBJ1-5, with 11 positions matching TRBD1. Germline values: CDR1 SNHLY, CDR2 FYNNEI. V dropped 6 bases and J dropped 6; count of bases not matched to a gene: 4. This CDR3 has 14 residues. CDR3 nucleotide sequence: TGTGCCAGCAGCGGGGACAGGGGGATTCAGCCCCAGCATTTT. Amino acid sequence: CASSGDRGIQPQHF. Using reference TRBV2 and TRBJ1-5 for the parts outside the CDR3, the full variable domain is EPEVTQTPSHQVTQMGQEVILRCVPISNHLYFYWYRQILGQKVEFLVSFYNNEISEKSEIFDDQFSVERPDGSNFTLKIRSTKLEDSAMYFCASSGDRGIQPQHFGDGTRLSIL.

This sequence joins TRBV12-2 and TRBJ1-2; TRBD1, the table's D call, lacks a check against the DNA. TRBV12-2 is an annotated pseudogene. The CDR3 sequence is 16 residues long. In DNA, the CDR3 is TGTGCAAGTCGCACACGGCCCCCAGGGGGCGGGTATGGCTACACCTTC. Translated: CASRTRPPGGGYGYTF.

The chain links TRBV20-1 to TRBJ1-1; D unclear. Germline V lookup: CDR1 DFQATT, CDR2 SNEGSKA (reference sequence). The CDR3 spans 11 residues. The germline V and J ends were trimmed by 8 bases and 4 bases, with 11 bases remaining between them. This CDR3 is CSSPSGTEAFF. DNA of the CDR3: TGCAGTAGCCCATCGGGCACTGAAGCTTTCTTT.

V gene TRBV15 combines with J gene TRBJ2-3; no definite D call. V lost 0 bases to trimming and J lost 3 bases, with 4 bases between them. This CDR3 has 13 residues. Germline-derived CDR1 and CDR2 are LNHNV and YYDKDF (reference sequence). The CDR3 DNA sequence: TGTGCCACCAGCAGAGACCTAACAGATACGCAGTATTTT. The encoded protein is CATSRDLTDTQYF.

This clone was counted a few times. The rearrangement links TRBV7-3 to TRBJ1-1; no clear D gene. CDR1 is SGHTA, CDR2 FQGTGA, per germline. This CDR3 comprises 13 residues. V gave up 1 base and J gave up 5 bases, with 8 bases separating them. The CDR3 bases are TGTGCCAGCAGCTTAAGGAGGGAAACTGAAGCTTTCTTT. It yields the protein CASSLRRETEAFF.

The rearrangement uses TRBV7-9 and TRBJ1-5; TRBD1 agrees at 9 bases. The V gene end was trimmed by 5 bases and the J gene end by 6 bases; junction bases not matched to a gene: 8. Germline V gene sequence: CDR1 SEHNR, CDR2 FQNEAQ (reference sequence). The CDR3 runs 15 residues. In nucleotides, the CDR3 is TGTGCCAGCAGCGCAACCGGGGGACAGGGTCAGCCCCAGCATTTT. Amino acid sequence: CASSATGGQGQPQHF.

This clone was observed a handful of times. The V gene is TRBV5-8, the J gene TRBJ1-2; 8 bases agree with TRBD1. V lost 6 bases to trimming and J lost 3 bases; unmatched junction nucleotides: 7. The CDR3 loop spans 14 amino acids. Germline lookup yields CDR1 SGHTS and CDR2 YDEGEE. This CDR3 reads CASTRTGSYYGYTF. The CDR3 coding sequence is TGTGCCAGCACCAGGACAGGGAGTTACTATGGCTACACCTTC.

V is TRBV3-1 (or the pseudogene TRBV3-2) and J is TRBJ2-1; D may be TRBD2 (5 bases). V was clipped by 4 bases and J by 5 bases, with 21 bases between them. The CDR3 is 17 residues long. Germline CDR1 and CDR2: LGHDT and YNNKEL (reference sequence). The CDR3 is CASSRNTGVFIHNEQFF. CDR3 DNA sequence: TGTGCCAGCAGCCGAAACACCGGGGTCTTCATTCACAATGAGCAGTTCTTC.

The rearrangement joins TRBV28 to TRBJ1-5; the match to TRBD1 covers 8 bases. The CDR3 spans 15 residues. In germline, CDR1 is MDHEN, CDR2 SYDVKM. V shed 10 bases and J 4 bases; nucleotides not matched to a gene: 12. CDR3 loop: CATELLQGANQPQHF. Here the CDR3 DNA reads TGTGCCACTGAACTACTTCAGGGGGCAAATCAGCCCCAGCATTTT.

This clone was found once. The same CDR3 arises from other DNA sequences in this sample as well. The V gene is TRBV3-1 (or the pseudogene TRBV3-2), the J gene TRBJ2-5, with 8 bases fitting TRBD2. The CDR3 is made up of 14 amino acids. The J segment lost 5 bases and the V segment lost 4 bases, leaving 6 bases of the junction unmatched. Germline lookup yields CDR1 LGHDT and CDR2 YNNKEL (reference sequence). Here the CDR3 reads CASSRRGAEETQYF. DNA for the CDR3: TGTGCCAGCAGCCGGCGGGGGGCCGAGGAGACCCAGTACTTC.

This chain links TRBV2 with TRBJ1-6, with D tentatively TRBD1 (6 bases). The germline gives CDR1 SNHLY, CDR2 FYNNEI. The CDR3 has 15 amino acids. Trimming shortened V by 5 bases and J by 5 bases, and 13 bases separated the two germline ends. This CDR3 reads CASSLGQSNNSPLHF. The DNA of the CDR3 is TGTGCCAGCAGTCTAGGACAGTCGAATAATTCACCCCTCCACTTT.

The V and J genes are TRBV24-1 and TRBJ1-2; D is undetermined. Trimming removed 3 bases from V and 2 bases from J, with 6 bases in between. Germline lookup yields CDR1 KGHDR and CDR2 SFDVKD. The CDR3 extends over 13 amino acids. CDR3 amino acids: CATSDGGNYGYTF. In nucleotides, the CDR3 is TGTGCCACCAGTGATGGCGGCAACTATGGCTACACCTTC.

This clone was detected once. The chain has TRBV19 and TRBJ1-5; D uncertain. The V gene lost 3 bases and the J gene lost 0 bases, with 12 bases spanning the gap. This CDR3 comprises 16 residues. Germline loops: CDR1 LNHDA, CDR2 SQIVND (reference sequence). The chain's CDR3 is CASSIMRVGSNQPQHF. The CDR3 nucleotides are TGTGCCAGTAGTATTATGCGGGTAGGTAGCAATCAGCCCCAGCATTTT. Full variable domain (missing parts from reference TRBV19 and TRBJ1-5): DGGITQSPKYLFRKEGQNVTLSCEQNLNHDAMYWYRQDPGQGLRLIYYSQIVNDFQKGDIAEGYSVSREKKESFPLTVTSAQKNPTAFYLCASSIMRVGSNQPQHFGDGTRLSIL.

The rearrangement joins TRBV2 to TRBJ2-7; possibly TRBD1 for D (5 bases). This CDR3 is 12 amino acids long. Germline CDR1 and CDR2: SNHLY and FYNNEI. Trimming left V 6 bases short and J 2 bases short, with 8 bases between. CDR3 region: CASRGQPYEQYF. CDR3 nucleotides: TGTGCCAGCAGGGGGCAGCCCTACGAGCAGTACTTC.

V is TRBV9 and J is TRBJ1-1, with TRBD1 matching 7 bases. V lost 4 bases and J lost 1; bases outside the gene matches: 4. The CDR3 is 14 residues long. CDR1 and CDR2 (germline): SGDLS, YYNGEE. CDR3 coding DNA: TGTGCCAGCAGCTCCCGGGACAGGAACACTGAAGCTTTCTTT. Protein sequence: CASSSRDRNTEAFF.

The V gene is TRBV14, the J gene TRBJ1-4; no definite D call. V lost 4 bases and J lost 4, with 7 bases in between. Per germline, CDR1 SGHDN and CDR2 FVKESK. There are 13 residues in the CDR3. CDR3 residues: CASSRALNEKLFF. The CDR3 nucleotides are TGTGCCAGCAGCCGGGCCCTTAATGAAAAACTGTTTTTT.

This clone has just a few counts. The rearrangement links TRBV12-3 or TRBV12-4 to TRBJ2-7; TRBD1 is a possible D gene (6 bases). The CDR3 totals 12 residues. The germline V and J ends were trimmed by 6 bases and 5 bases, with 11 bases remaining between them. The CDR3 reads CASRKGDHEQYF. CDR3 nucleotides: TGTGCCAGCAGAAAGGGGGACCACGAGCAGTACTTC.

V and J are TRBV7-9 and TRBJ2-3; 10 bases align to TRBD1. Germline V gives CDR1 SEHNR, CDR2 FQNEAQ (reference sequence). J gave up 5 bases and V 3 bases, and 5 bases lay outside the gene matches. CDR3 length: 15 residues. This CDR3 reads CASSLGTGEVDTQYF. The CDR3 DNA reads TGTGCCAGCAGCTTGGGGACAGGGGAAGTAGATACGCAGTATTTT.

The V and J genes are TRBV5-1 and TRBJ2-5; 11 bases fit TRBD2. J lost 5 bases, V lost 4 bases, and 13 bases had no gene match. This CDR3 contains 17 residues. CDR1 SGHRS and CDR2 YFSETQ come from the germline V gene. This chain's CDR3 is CASSLVASGGLGETQYF. Written as DNA, the CDR3 is TGCGCCAGCAGCCTGGTGGCTAGCGGGGGGCTAGGGGAGACCCAGTACTTC.

In the case of this clone: Other nucleotide sequences from this sample produce the same CDR3. This chain joins TRBV5-1 and TRBJ2-5; 15 bases map to TRBD2. Per the germline V gene, CDR1 is SGHRS and CDR2 is YFSETQ. The V segment lost 4 bases and the J segment 2 bases; nucleotides outside the gene matches: 3. The CDR3 length is 16 residues. The CDR3 protein is CASSPGLAGGQETQYF. The CDR3 bases are TGCGCCAGCAGCCCTGGACTAGCGGGGGGGCAAGAGACCCAGTACTTC.

The V gene is TRBV7-2, the J gene TRBJ2-3; 14 bases are a match to TRBD2. After removal of 5 bases from V and 6 bases from J, the junction contained 13 bases not matched to a gene. Looked up from germline, CDR1 is SGHTA and CDR2 is FQGNSA. CDR3 length: 18 residues. The CDR3 bases are TGTGCCAGCAGCAGGTCTTCGGGACTAGCGGGGGACGCGGATACGCAGTATTTT. It is translated as CASSRSSGLAGDADTQYF.

Remarks on this clone: Different DNA sequences within this sample yield the same CDR3. V and J are TRBV12-3 or TRBV12-4 and TRBJ1-1; possibly TRBD1 for D (6 bases). The length of the CDR3 is 13 residues. V lost 6 bases, J lost 2 bases, and 10 bases lay in between. CDR3 coding DNA: TGTGCCAGCAGCTTACAGGGTAACACTGAAGCTTTCTTT. Translation: CASSLQGNTEAFF.

This clone has only a few counts. DNA of the CDR3: TGCGCCAGCAGCCAAGATATTGCACAGGGGACCTACAATGAGCAGTTCTTC. Its translation is CASSQDIAQGTYNEQFF. This chain connects TRBV4-1 to TRBJ2-1, with TRBD1 identical over 7 bases. Per the germline V gene, CDR1 is MGHRA and CDR2 is YSYEKL. The ends lost 0 bases at V and 2 bases at J; junction bases unmatched: 7. CDR3 size: 17 residues.

In the case of this clone: At one end, the junction sequence differs from germline, possibly due to a read error. The chain couples TRBV7-7 to TRBJ2-5, with 10 positions matching TRBD2. Germline CDR1 is SSHAT and CDR2 is FNYEAQ (reference sequence). CDR3 length equals 14 residues. This CDR3 is CASSPSGGAETQYF. In nucleotides, the CDR3 is TGTGCTAGCAGCCCGAGCGGGGGGGCGGAGACCCAGTACTTC.